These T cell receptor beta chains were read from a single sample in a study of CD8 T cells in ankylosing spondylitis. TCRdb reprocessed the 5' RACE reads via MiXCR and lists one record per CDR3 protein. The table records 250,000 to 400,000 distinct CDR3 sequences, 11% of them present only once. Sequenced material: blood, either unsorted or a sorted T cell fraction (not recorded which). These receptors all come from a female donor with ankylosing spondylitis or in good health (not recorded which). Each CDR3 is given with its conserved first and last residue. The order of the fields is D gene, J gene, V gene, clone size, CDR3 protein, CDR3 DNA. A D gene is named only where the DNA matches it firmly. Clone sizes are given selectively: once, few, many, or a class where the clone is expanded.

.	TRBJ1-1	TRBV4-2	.	CASTLRGGPTEAFF	TGTGCCAGCACCCTCCGGGGGGGCCCCACTGAAGCTTTCTTT
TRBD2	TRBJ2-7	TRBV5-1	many	CASSPQPTSGLNEQYF	TGCGCCAGCAGCCCCCAGCCGACTAGCGGTTTGAACGAGCAGTACTTC
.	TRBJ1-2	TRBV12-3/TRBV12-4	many	CASTVRDFYNYGYTF	TGTGCCAGCACCGTAAGGGACTTTTATAACTATGGCTACACCTTC
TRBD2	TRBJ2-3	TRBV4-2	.	CASSQAASGDPDTQYF	TGTGCCAGCAGCCAAGCGGCTAGCGGGGATCCAGATACGCAGTATTTT
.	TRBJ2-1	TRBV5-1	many	CASSLSSEQFF	TGCGCCAGCAGCTTGTCCTCAGAGCAGTTCTTC
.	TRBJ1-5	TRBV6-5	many	CASSYFTGQPQHF	TGTGCCAGCAGTTACTTTACGGGTCAGCCCCAGCATTTT
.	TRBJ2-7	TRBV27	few	CASRPVLAFYEQYF	TGTGCCAGCAGACCCGTCCTGGCCTTCTACGAGCAGTACTTC
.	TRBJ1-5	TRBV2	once	CASTGEYSNQPQHF	TGTGCCAGCACGGGAGAATATAGCAATCAGCCCCAGCATTTT
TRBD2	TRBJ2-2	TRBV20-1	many	CSAKPGLAGLGELFF	TGCAGTGCTAAACCGGGACTAGCGGGGTTGGGGGAGCTGTTTTTT
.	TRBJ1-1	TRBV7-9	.	CASIEGLSGRNTEAFF	TGTGCCAGCATCGAGGGTCTTTCGGGGAGGAACACTGAAGCTTTCTTT
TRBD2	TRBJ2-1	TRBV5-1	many	CASSFTSGGSYNEQFF	TGCGCCAGCAGCTTCACAAGCGGGGGCTCCTACAATGAGCAGTTCTTC
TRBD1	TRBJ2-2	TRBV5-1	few	CASSATGLDGELFF	TGCGCCAGCAGCGCGACAGGGTTGGACGGGGAGCTGTTTTTT
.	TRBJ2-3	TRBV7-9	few	CASSATGTDTQYF	TGTGCCAGCAGCGCAACGGGCACAGATACGCAGTATTTT
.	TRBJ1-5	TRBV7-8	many	CASSLSGNQPQHF	TGTGCCAGCAGCTTATCGGGCAATCAGCCCCAGCATTTT
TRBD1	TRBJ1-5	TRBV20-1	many	CSAREIGTGSNQPQHF	TGCAGTGCTAGAGAAATAGGGACAGGGAGCAATCAGCCCCAGCATTTT
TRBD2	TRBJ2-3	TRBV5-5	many	CASSLEGTSGTQDTQYF	TGTGCCAGCAGCTTGGAAGGGACTAGCGGGACGCAAGATACGCAGTATTTT
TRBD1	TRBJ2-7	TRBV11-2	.	CASSLVRPGTGDRSYEQYF	TGTGCCAGCAGCTTAGTTCGTCCAGGGACAGGGGACCGCTCCTACGAGCAGTACTTC
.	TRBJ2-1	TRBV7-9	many	CASSLEGRVDEQFF	TGTGCCAGCAGCTTAGAGGGTCGGGTAGATGAGCAGTTCTTC
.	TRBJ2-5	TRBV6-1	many	CASQSGIGVFGETQYF	TGTGCCAGCCAATCCGGCATAGGGGTATTCGGAGAGACCCAGTACTTC
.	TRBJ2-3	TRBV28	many	CASSRVYTDTQYF	TGTGCCAGCAGTCGGGTGTACACAGATACGCAGTATTTT
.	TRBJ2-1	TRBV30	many	CAWRHRVLGVNEQFF	TGTGCCTGGAGGCACAGGGTATTAGGGGTCAATGAGCAGTTCTTC
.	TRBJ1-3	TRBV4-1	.	CASSQVMNRPGPGNTIYF	TGCGCCAGCAGCCAAGTTATGAACCGACCGGGACCTGGAAACACCATATATTTT
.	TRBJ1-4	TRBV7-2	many	CASSSRQEEKLFF	TGTGCCAGCAGCTCCCGGCAGGAAGAAAAACTGTTTTTT
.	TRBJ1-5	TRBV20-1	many	CSAPATQAINQPQHF	TGCAGTGCTCCAGCGACTCAGGCTATCAATCAGCCCCAGCATTTT
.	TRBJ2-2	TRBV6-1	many	CAAGGLANTGELFF	TGTGCCGCCGGCGGGCTGGCGAACACCGGGGAGCTGTTTTTT
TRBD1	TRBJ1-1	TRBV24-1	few	CATSDRLQGGGNTEAFF	TGTGCCACCAGTGATCGGCTCCAGGGGGGAGGGAACACTGAAGCTTTCTTT
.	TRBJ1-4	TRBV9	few	CASSVAGADEKLFF	TGTGCCAGCAGCGTAGCCGGGGCAGACGAAAAACTGTTTTTT
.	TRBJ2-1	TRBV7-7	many	CASSRDVGKGGEQFF	TGTGCCAGCAGCCGTGATGTGGGCAAAGGGGGTGAGCAGTTCTTC
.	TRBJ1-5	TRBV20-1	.	CSALDGNQPQHF	TGCAGTGCCCTAGACGGCAATCAGCCCCAGCATTTT
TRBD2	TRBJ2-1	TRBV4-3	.	CASSQDVGLAGGEARFF	TGCGCCAGCAGCCAAGATGTTGGACTAGCGGGAGGAGAGGCACGATTCTTC
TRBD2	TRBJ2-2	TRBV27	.	CASNKLGAGGPRNTGELFF	TGTGCCAGCAACAAGCTGGGAGCGGGGGGGCCGAGAAACACCGGGGAGCTGTTTTTT
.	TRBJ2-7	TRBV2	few	CASSEILAVPYEQYF	TGTGCCAGCAGTGAGATATTGGCAGTGCCCTACGAGCAGTACTTC
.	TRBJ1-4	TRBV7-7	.	CASGMGGPNEKLFF	TGTGCTAGCGGCATGGGGGGTCCTAATGAAAAACTGTTTTTT
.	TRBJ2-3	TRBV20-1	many	CSAPDSTSTDTQYF	TGCAGTGCGCCGGACAGCACTAGCACAGATACGCAGTATTTT
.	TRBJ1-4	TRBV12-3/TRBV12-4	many	CASSLAVGNNEKLFF	TGTGCCAGCAGTTTAGCGGTGGGGAATAATGAAAAACTGTTTTTT
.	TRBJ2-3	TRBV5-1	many	CASSDPGGADTQYF	TGCGCCAGCAGCGACCCAGGGGGGGCAGATACGCAGTATTTT
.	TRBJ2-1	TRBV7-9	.	CASTQNYEQFF	TGTGCCAGCACCCAGAACTATGAGCAGTTCTTC
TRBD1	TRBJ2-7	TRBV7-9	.	CASRPRDRVYEQYF	TGTGCCAGCAGACCCCGGGACAGGGTGTACGAGCAGTACTTC
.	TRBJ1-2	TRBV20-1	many	CSASLSNYGYTF	TGCAGTGCTAGCCTCTCTAACTATGGCTACACCTTC